The 25 T cell receptor beta chains in this list originate from one sample, sequenced in a study of cytomegalovirus exposure and HLA in healthy donors. In the PCR, 60 Vbeta and 13 Jbeta primers were used. TCRdb's table, derived via immunoSEQ multiplex PCR, lists solely in-frame clones and lacks some. The repertoire holds 100,000 to 130,000 clones, with around 72% as singletons. The sample comprised PBMCs. These receptors all stem from a woman between 35 and 50 years old in good health and CMV-seropositive.

This sequence joins TRBV9 and TRBJ1-1; 7 bases are shared with TRBD1. V gave up 1 base and J gave up 5 bases; unmatched junction bases: 2. Germline CDR1 reads SGDLS; CDR2 reads YYNGEE. The CDR3 contains 13 residues. This chain's CDR3 is CASSVQGGTEAFF. The CDR3 DNA follows: TGTGCCAGCAGCGTACAGGGGGGAACTGAAGCTTTCTTT.

The rearrangement uses TRBV10-2 and TRBJ1-1, with unresolved D. CDR1 WSHSY and CDR2 SAAADI come from the germline V gene. This CDR3 has 15 residues. V lost 3 bases to trimming and J lost 1 base, with 12 bases between them. The DNA for the CDR3 is TGCGCCAGCAGTGAACGTGCGGCCCCGAACACTGAAGCTTTCTTT. It yields the protein CASSERAAPNTEAFF.

This chain joins TRBV29-1 and TRBJ2-3; D is undetermined. Germline assignment: CDR1 SQVTM and CDR2 ANQGSEA. The CDR3 is 13 residues long. The V and J ends lost 7 bases and 5 bases respectively, with 16 bases between them. CDR3 region: CSATGLIGDTQYF. CDR3 DNA sequence: TGCAGCGCTACCGGTCTAATCGGAGATACGCAGTATTTT.

J is TRBJ1-3 and V is TRBV5-5; 7 bases align to TRBD1. After removal of 2 bases from V and 4 bases from J, the junction contained 3 bases not matched to a gene. The germline V gene has CDR1 SGHKS and CDR2 YYEKEE (reference sequence). CDR3 size: 14 residues. CDR3 DNA sequence: TGTGCCAGCAGCTTTGGACAGGTGGGAAACACCATATATTTT. Its translation is CASSFGQVGNTIYF. Full variable domain (missing parts from reference TRBV5-5 and TRBJ1-3): DAGVTQSPTHLIKTRGQQVTLRCSPISGHKSVSWYQQVLGQGPQFIFQYYEKEERGRGNFPDRFSARQFPNYSSELNVNALLLGDSALYLCASSFGQVGNTIYFGEGSWLTVV.

The V gene is TRBV7-2, the J gene TRBJ1-6, with TRBD1 matching over 7 bases. V was clipped by 4 bases and J by 8 bases; unmatched bases: 8. This CDR3 has 15 amino acids. CDR1 is SGHTA and CDR2 is FQGNSA in the germline V gene. CDR3 sequence reads: CASSSRTGLHSPLHF. The CDR3, as DNA: TGTGCCAGCAGCTCCCGGACAGGTCTGCATTCACCCCTCCACTTT. Supplemented by reference TRBV7-2 and TRBJ1-6, the full variable domain reads GAGVSQSPSNKVTEKGKDVELRCDPISGHTALYWYRQSLGQGLEFLIYFQGNSAPDKSGLPSDRFSAERTGGSVSTLTIQRTQQEDSAVYLCASSSRTGLHSPLHFGNGTRLTVT.

V gene TRBV9 combines with J gene TRBJ1-3; TRBD1 matches 7 bases. The CDR3 length is 14 residues. With V trimmed by 0 bases and J by 4 bases, 1 base remained unmatched. Germline CDR1 SGDLS, CDR2 YYNGEE. CDR3 DNA: TGTGCCAGCAGCGTAGAGGGGGCCGGAAACACCATATATTTT. This translates into CASSVEGAGNTIYF. The complete variable domain, with remaining parts taken from reference TRBV9 and TRBJ1-3, reads DSGVTQTPKHLITATGQRVTLRCSPRSGDLSVYWYQQSLDQGLQFLIQYYNGEERAKGNILERFSAQQFPDLHSELNLSSLELGDSALYFCASSVEGAGNTIYFGEGSWLTVV.

The chain carries TRBV7-3 and TRBJ1-6, with TRBD1 as a possible D gene (6 bases). Between the trimmed V and J ends, which lost 2 bases and 9 bases, there was a span of 14 bases. In germline, CDR1 is SGHTA, CDR2 FQGTGA. This CDR3 spans 15 amino acids. The CDR3 spells CASSLGGLGVSPLHF. In DNA, the CDR3 is TGTGCCAGCAGCTTAGGGGGCCTCGGTGTTTCACCCCTCCACTTT. The full variable domain, completed using reference TRBV7-3 and TRBJ1-6, is GAGVSQTPSNKVTEKGKYVELRCDPISGHTALYWYRQSLGQGPEFLIYFQGTGAADDSGLPNDRFFAVRPEGSVSTLKIQRTERGDSAVYLCASSLGGLGVSPLHFGNGTRLTVT.

The V call is TRBV6-1, the J call TRBJ1-5; the D gene is possibly TRBD1 (5 bases). V was clipped by 1 base and J by 1 base, with 14 bases between them. Germline V gene sequence: CDR1 MNHNS, CDR2 SASEGT. There are 17 residues in the CDR3. The CDR3, as DNA: TGTGCCAGCAGTGAAGGGATGCGGGGGGGGAGCAATCAGCCCCAGCATTTT. Protein: CASSEGMRGGSNQPQHF.

The genes are TRBV29-1 and TRBJ1-1; D is ambiguous. Germline loops: CDR1 SQVTM, CDR2 ANQGSEA. The CDR3 length is 13 residues. The V gene lost 3 bases and the J gene lost 1 base, with 9 bases spanning the gap. The chain's CDR3 is CSVDRQANTEAFF. DNA of the CDR3: TGCAGCGTTGATCGGCAGGCGAACACTGAAGCTTTCTTT.

This chain links TRBV2 with TRBJ1-5; 11 bases are a match to TRBD1. Germline CDR1 and CDR2: SNHLY and FYNNEI. This CDR3 is built from 14 residues. The V gene end was trimmed by 4 bases and the J gene end by 6 bases; junction bases not matched to a gene: 2. For the CDR3, the DNA is TGTGCCAGCAGTGGGGACAGGGGGAGTCAGCCCCAGCATTTT. Translated: CASSGDRGSQPQHF.

The gene calls are TRBV5-1 and TRBJ2-6, with a tentative D call TRBD2 (5 bases). CDR3 length equals 16 residues. CDR1 is SGHRS, CDR2 YFSETQ, per germline. The V end was cut by 0 bases, the J end by 0 bases, with 7 bases between. The CDR3 DNA follows: TGCGCCAGCAGCTTGGGGAGGTCCTCTGGGGCCAACGTCCTGACTTTC. Protein sequence: CASSLGRSSGANVLTF.

J is TRBJ1-6 and V is TRBV6-5; 10 positions agree with TRBD1. The CDR3 runs 16 residues. Trimming took 2 bases from V and 7 from J; bases not matched to a gene: 5. Germline-derived CDR1 and CDR2 are MNHEY and SVGAGI. CDR3: CASSYDPGQGNSPLHF. CDR3 bases: TGTGCCAGCAGTTACGACCCGGGACAGGGGAATTCACCCCTCCACTTT.

V usage is TRBV5-1 and J usage is TRBJ2-1; 11 nucleotides align to TRBD2. In germline, CDR1 is SGHRS, CDR2 YFSETQ. This CDR3 is built from 17 residues. V dropped 0 bases and J dropped 3; count of bases not matched to a gene: 5. The CDR3 here is CASSLGDLAGGYNEQFF. CDR3 DNA sequence: TGCGCCAGCAGCTTGGGGGATCTAGCGGGGGGCTACAATGAGCAGTTCTTC.

This clone has only a few counts. The chain combines TRBV10-1 with TRBJ1-6; no clear D gene. Germline V lookup: CDR1 WNHNN, CDR2 SYGVQD (reference sequence). The V and J ends lost 0 bases and 13 bases respectively, with 10 bases between them. CDR3 length: 13 amino acids. CDR3 residues: CASSESVGAPLHF. The CDR3 coding sequence is TGCGCCAGCAGTGAGTCGGTCGGAGCCCCCCTCCACTTT.

This clone was detected only a few times. CDR3 in DNA: TGCGCCAGCAGCTTGCCAATCCAGGGGGCTAACGACGAGCAGTACTTC. It specifies CASSLPIQGANDEQYF. This sequence joins TRBV5-1 and TRBJ2-7; 8 nucleotides line up with TRBD1. Germline V gives CDR1 SGHRS, CDR2 YFSETQ. The V and J ends lost 1 base and 5 bases, in that order; junction bases with no gene match: 11. The length of the CDR3 is 16 residues.

This clone appeared a single time. Other DNA variants within this sample encode the same CDR3. This chain links TRBV5-1 with TRBJ1-1, with 7 positions matching TRBD1. The CDR3 is 13 residues long. CDR1 and CDR2 (germline): SGHRS, YFSETQ. The V segment lost 7 bases and the J segment 1 base; nucleotides outside the gene matches: 4. The CDR3 sequence is CASGQGENTEAFF. The DNA for the CDR3 is TGCGCCAGCGGCCAGGGGGAGAACACTGAAGCTTTCTTT.

The chain carries TRBV6-5 and TRBJ2-2; a weak D match, TRBD2 (6 bases). The CDR3 length is 15 residues. V was shortened by 1 base and J by 10 bases, with 16 bases between the two germline ends. Germline V gene data show CDR1 as MNHEY and CDR2 as SVGAGI. The chain's CDR3 is CASSYLPRRGEELFF. Written as DNA, the CDR3 is TGTGCCAGCAGTTACTTACCCCGGCGGGGAGAGGAGCTGTTTTTT.

The V call is TRBV11-1, the J call TRBJ2-7; 8 bases fit TRBD2. The V gene end was trimmed by 7 bases and the J gene end by 5 bases; junction bases not matched to a gene: 7. The CDR3 covers 13 residues. Germline V CDR1 and CDR2: SGHAT, FQDESV (reference sequence). The CDR3 region is CASNSGSGDEQYF. CDR3 coding DNA: TGTGCCAGCAACTCGGGTAGCGGGGACGAGCAGTACTTC.

The gene calls are TRBV10-3 and TRBJ1-1, with 9 bases aligning to TRBD1. Germline lookup yields CDR1 ENHRY and CDR2 SYGVKD. Unmatched junction bases numbered 5, after V lost 6 bases and J lost 0 bases. CDR3 size: 15 residues. DNA of the CDR3: TGTGCCATCAGAAGGACAGGGGACATGAACACTGAAGCTTTCTTT. It is translated as CAIRRTGDMNTEAFF.

In this sample, this clone turned up a few times. The chain employs TRBV5-4 and TRBJ1-6, with 10 bases identical to TRBD1. CDR1 is SGHNT, CDR2 YYREEE, per germline (reference sequence). CDR3 length equals 16 residues. Trimming at V came to 10 bases and at J to 10 bases, leaving 17 bases not matched to a gene. The CDR3 DNA is TGTGCCGCCAGCAGGGCGACGGGACAGGGGTACTCACCCCTCCACTTT. It is translated as CAASRATGQGYSPLHF.

The chain combines TRBV4-3 with TRBJ2-5, with D hard to call. Germline CDR1 LGHNA, CDR2 YSLEER. The V end was cut by 0 bases, the J end by 1 base, with 9 bases between. The CDR3 consists of 15 residues. The CDR3 reads CASSQDPGPQETQYF. As DNA, the CDR3 is TGCGCCAGCAGCCAAGATCCTGGGCCCCAAGAGACCCAGTACTTC.

This clone was observed a few times. The CDR3 DNA sequence: TGTGCCAGCAAGATTCAGGGGATGAACACTGAAGCTTTCTTT. This encodes CASKIQGMNTEAFF. The V and J genes are TRBV6-4 and TRBJ1-1; D possibly corresponds to TRBD1 (6 bases). The CDR3 has 14 residues. Germline V lookup: CDR1 MRHNA, CDR2 SNTAGT. V was shortened by 7 bases and J by 0 bases, with 12 bases between the two germline ends.

This chain uses TRBV6-1 with TRBJ1-6; 7 nucleotides line up with TRBD1. There are 17 residues in the CDR3. V dropped 0 bases and J dropped 7; count of bases not matched to a gene: 9. Per germline, CDR1 MNHNS and CDR2 SASEGT. The CDR3 nucleotides are TGTGCCAGCAGTGAAGCGGTCTGGACAGGATGGAATTCACCCCTCCACTTT. Amino acids: CASSEAVWTGWNSPLHF.

The chain carries TRBV5-4 and TRBJ1-1, with 7 bases that match TRBD1. The CDR3 totals 15 residues. Germline CDR1 SGHNT, CDR2 YYREEE (reference sequence). Germline trimming cut 4 bases from V and 4 bases from J; bases unmatched to any gene: 10. CDR3 nucleotides: TGTGCCAGCAGCCGCGGGTCAGGGGGATTCACTGAAGCTTTCTTT. It codes for CASSRGSGGFTEAFF.

A single count supports this clone. CDR3 bases: TGTGCCAGCAGCCTTGGACAGGTCGCTGAAGCTTTCTTT. It encodes CASSLGQVAEAFF. The rearrangement joins TRBV27 to TRBJ1-1, with 7 positions matching TRBD1. Losses at the gene ends were 6 bases for V and 6 bases for J; bases not matched to a gene: 7. This CDR3 has 13 amino acids. Germline CDR1 MNHEY, CDR2 SMNVEV (reference sequence).